The 15 T cell receptor beta chains below all came from one sample that was sequenced in a study of shared clonotypes between healthy human individuals. Some clones are missing from TCRdb's copy, which holds only in-frame ones; the method was immunoSEQ multiplex PCR. The top ten hold 0.1% to 0.15% of the sample, which has 2 million or so clones, 95% seen once. Input material: naive CD4+ T cells sorted from blood. Subset specified: CD45RA+ positively selected. These receptors were collected from a man between 18 and 29 years old in good health.

Concerning this clone itself: This sample includes further DNA sequences coding for the same CDR3. This rearrangement joins TRBV18 to TRBJ1-1; D possibly corresponds to TRBD1 (6 bases). The CDR3 is made up of 14 amino acids. From germline, CDR1 is KGHSH and CDR2 LQKENI. V was trimmed by 4 bases and J by 0 bases, leaving 9 bases between them. CDR3 region: CASSLGALNTEAFF. The CDR3 DNA sequence: TGTGCCAGCTCACTGGGGGCTCTGAACACTGAAGCTTTCTTT.

Concerning this clone: Other nucleotide sequences from this sample produce the same CDR3. The chain uses TRBV5-1 and TRBJ1-4, with a tentative D call TRBD1 (5 bases). This CDR3 contains 14 residues. CDR1 is SGHRS and CDR2 is YFSETQ in the germline V gene. The V and J ends lost 1 base and 4 bases respectively, with 8 bases between them. The CDR3 loop is CASSLRGDNEKLFF. The CDR3 DNA reads as TGCGCCAGCAGCTTGCGGGGCGATAATGAAAAACTGTTTTTT.

This clone has a single count. The gene calls are TRBV7-2 and TRBJ2-1, with D perhaps matching TRBD1 (6 bases). CDR3 length: 14 residues. Trimming left V 5 bases short and J 9 bases short, with 17 bases between. Per the germline V gene, CDR1 is SGHTA and CDR2 is FQGNSA. CDR3 DNA: TGTGCCAGCAGCACAACTCTCAGGGGCGGTGAGCAGTTCTTC. Translated, it gives CASSTTLRGGEQFF.

Remarks on this clone: One end of the junction fails to match germline, which may point to a read error. The rearrangement uses TRBV2 and TRBJ1-6; D perhaps matches TRBD1 (5 bases). Germline V gives CDR1 SNHLY, CDR2 FYNNEI. The CDR3 has 12 residues. DNA of the CDR3: TGTGCTAGCAAGGGGTTTCATTCACCCCTCCACTTT. This sequence encodes CASKGFHSPLHF.

The genes are TRBV10-3 and TRBJ1-1; D possibly corresponds to TRBD1 (6 bases). Trimming shortened V by 4 bases and J by 2 bases, and 11 bases separated the two germline ends. This CDR3 region has 14 residues. The V gene's germline CDR1 is ENHRY and CDR2 SYGVKD. CDR3 residues: CAISAGVVNTEAFF. The CDR3 DNA reads as TGTGCCATCAGTGCAGGGGTGGTCAACACTGAAGCTTTCTTT.

The chain joins TRBV5-6 to TRBJ1-6; TRBD1 is a possible D gene (5 bases). The CDR3 sequence is 15 residues long. V lost 4 bases and J lost 0, with 8 bases in between. Germline lookup yields CDR1 SGHDT and CDR2 YYEEEE. The CDR3 DNA reads as TGTGCCAGCAGCCGGGGGAGCTCCTATAATTCACCCCTCCACTTT. Amino acids: CASSRGSSYNSPLHF.

The V call is TRBV7-9, the J call TRBJ1-3; D unclear. V lost 5 bases, J lost 3 bases, and 17 bases lay in between. This CDR3 contains 16 residues. Germline CDR1 SEHNR, CDR2 FQNEAQ (reference sequence). As DNA, the CDR3 is TGTGCCAGCAGCGCCACGGGGTCCTTTAATGGAAACACCATATATTTT. It codes for CASSATGSFNGNTIYF.

This sequence joins TRBV6-1 and TRBJ2-3; D could derive from TRBD1 or TRBD2 (5 bases each). The germline V and J ends were trimmed by 2 bases and 5 bases, with 11 bases remaining between them. The CDR3 is 14 amino acids. The germline gives CDR1 MNHNS, CDR2 SASEGT. DNA for the CDR3: TGTGCCAGCAGTGAAAGGGGAGCGGTAGATACGCAGTATTTT. Its protein product is CASSERGAVDTQYF.

The CDR3 protein is CSVGVQGLNIQYF. As DNA, the CDR3 is TGCAGCGTTGGGGTGCAGGGACTAAACATTCAGTACTTC. This rearrangement joins TRBV29-1 to TRBJ2-4, with D possibly matching TRBD2 (6 bases). The V and J ends lost 4 bases and 6 bases respectively, with 13 bases between them. The germline CDR1 and CDR2 sequences are SQVTM and ANQGSEA. The CDR3 contains 13 residues.

CDR3 region: CASSLSLVGQGSVSWESLYGYTF. In DNA, the CDR3 is TGCGCCAGCAGCCTATCCTTAGTGGGACAGGGCTCCGTCTCATGGGAGTCCCTCTATGGCTACACCTTC. J is TRBJ1-2 and V is TRBV5-1, with 9 bases matching TRBD1. The CDR3 is made up of 23 amino acids. With V trimmed by 4 bases and J by 4 bases, 32 bases remained unmatched. Germline V gene sequence: CDR1 SGHRS, CDR2 YFSETQ.

The chain joins TRBV19 to TRBJ1-5, with D possibly matching TRBD1 (5 bases). V was trimmed by 9 bases and J by 8 bases, leaving 20 bases between them. The CDR3 spans 14 residues. Germline CDR1 is LNHDA and CDR2 is SQIVND (reference sequence). This chain's CDR3 is CASRWVAGMEPQHF. CDR3 sequence (DNA): TGTGCCAGCAGATGGGTGGCAGGGATGGAGCCCCAGCATTTT.

V gene TRBV5-1 combines with J gene TRBJ2-3; TRBD2 agrees at 8 bases. J was trimmed by 5 bases and V by 4 bases; bases with no gene match: 9. This CDR3 is built from 15 residues. CDR1 SGHRS and CDR2 YFSETQ come from the germline V gene. CDR3 coding DNA: TGCGCCAGCAGCCCGGGGGCGGGAGGAGGAGATACGCAGTATTTT. Amino acid sequence: CASSPGAGGGDTQYF.

This chain joins TRBV18 and TRBJ1-1; D gene unclear. This CDR3 region has 14 residues. V was trimmed by 4 bases and J by 0 bases, leaving 9 bases between them. Germline V gives CDR1 KGHSH, CDR2 LQKENI. Here the CDR3 reads CASSREMMNTEAFF. As DNA, the CDR3 is TGTGCCAGCTCACGCGAGATGATGAACACTGAAGCTTTCTTT.

CDR3 bases: TGTGCCAGCAGCTTTGGACACGAGCAGTACTTC. It is translated as CASSFGHEQYF. The chain has TRBV5-4 and TRBJ2-7; D is ambiguous. This CDR3 has 11 amino acids. Looked up from germline, CDR1 is SGHNT and CDR2 is YYREEE (reference sequence). V lost 2 bases, J lost 5 bases, and 5 bases lay in between.

This clone was observed a single time. The chain is built from TRBV15 and TRBJ1-3, with 9 bases that match TRBD1. The CDR3 consists of 15 residues. The trim removed 5 bases at V and 4 bases at J, leaving 6 bases unmatched. Germline assignment: CDR1 LNHNV and CDR2 YYDKDF (reference sequence). The CDR3 DNA sequence: TGTGCCACCAGCCACCGGACAGGGGCAGGAAACACCATATATTTT. Protein product: CATSHRTGAGNTIYF.